The 17 T cell receptor beta chains in this list originate from one sample, sequenced in a study of beta chain features in type 1 diabetes. TCRB transcripts that were expressed got sequenced, as all of the isolated RNA had been reverse transcribed. Method: immunoSEQ multiplex PCR; TCRdb's copy keeps in-frame clones and lacks some. The table shows 600,000 to 700,000 clones, with 9.5% to 15% occurring only once. These receptors are not linked to any known antigen. Study-level points and caveats: TCRB CDR3s were moderately but significantly shorter in Type 1 diabetes patients in all four CD4+ subsets.

Specimen: naive CD4+ T cells from blood. These receptors all come from a man aged 30-40 years with type 1 diabetes.

This clone was observed a handful of times. The CDR3 reads CASSPTRPGQGGRKFF. CDR3 DNA sequence: TGTGCCAGCAGCCCCACTCGTCCGGGACAGGGAGGGCGTAAGTTCTTC. The rearrangement uses TRBV11-2 and TRBJ2-1; 9 bases map to TRBD1. Trimming cost V 5 bases and J 14 bases; bases outside gene matches: 19. This CDR3 comprises 16 residues. CDR1 SGHAT and CDR2 FQNNGV come from the germline V gene.

The chain combines TRBV2 with TRBJ2-7, with TRBD1 identical over 7 bases. The CDR3 runs 14 residues. Losses at the gene ends were 7 bases for V and 6 bases for J; bases not matched to a gene: 12. CDR1 SNHLY and CDR2 FYNNEI come from the germline V gene. CDR3 protein: CASKGDRGPSEQYF. The CDR3 nucleotides are TGTGCCAGCAAGGGGGACAGAGGACCCTCCGAGCAGTACTTC.

This chain joins TRBV6-5 and TRBJ1-5; D uncertain. Germline V CDR1 and CDR2: MNHEY, SVGAGI. V lost 6 bases and J lost 6, with 9 bases in between. This CDR3 region has 12 residues. The CDR3 DNA is TGTGCCAGCAGCCTAGATGGTCAGCCCCAGCATTTT. It specifies CASSLDGQPQHF.

V is TRBV28 and J is TRBJ2-7; a possible D gene is TRBD1 (5 bases). The V end lost 4 bases, the J end lost 6 bases, and 13 bases lay between the germline ends. Germline CDR1 is MDHEN and CDR2 is SYDVKM. The CDR3 covers 13 residues. Here the CDR3 reads CASSSIRDLEQYF. In DNA, the CDR3 is TGTGCCAGCAGTTCTATCAGGGATCTCGAGCAGTACTTC.

This clone was counted a single time. The J gene is TRBJ2-7, the V gene TRBV5-6; possible D gene TRBD2, 6 bases. The CDR3 runs 18 residues. V dropped 0 bases and J dropped 4 bases, with 23 bases sitting between them. The germline V gene encodes CDR1 SGHDT and CDR2 YYEEEE. CDR3 region: CASSLAVRTSSGTYEQYF. Here the CDR3 DNA reads TGTGCCAGCAGCTTGGCGGTAAGGACCTCCTCTGGGACTTACGAGCAGTACTTC.

This clone occurred a few times. The V and J genes are TRBV7-2 and TRBJ2-3; 9 bases are shared with TRBD2. The CDR3 has 15 amino acids. J was trimmed by 3 bases and V by 2 bases; bases with no gene match: 3. Per the germline V gene, CDR1 is SGHTA and CDR2 is FQGNSA. CDR3 loop: CASSLIAGVTDTQYF. The CDR3, as DNA: TGTGCCAGCAGCTTAATAGCGGGGGTTACAGATACGCAGTATTTT.

This clone was seen ten or more times. J is TRBJ2-5 and V is TRBV28, with TRBD1 matching 8 bases. The length of the CDR3 is 14 residues. Germline CDR1 is MDHEN and CDR2 is SYDVKM. The trim removed 5 bases at V and 1 base at J, leaving 3 bases unmatched. This CDR3 reads CASSPGTGQETQYF. The CDR3 region has the DNA TGTGCCAGCAGTCCAGGGACAGGCCAAGAGACCCAGTACTTC.

This clone was seen a few times. This chain joins TRBV18 and TRBJ2-7; D possibly uses TRBD1 or TRBD2 (5 bases each). This CDR3 comprises 12 residues. Looked up from germline, CDR1 is KGHSH and CDR2 is LQKENI. V was pared by 7 bases and J by 2 bases, with 9 bases between. CDR3 nucleotides: TGTGCCAGCTGTACGGGACCCTACGAGCAGTACTTC. This translates into CASCTGPYEQYF.

This clone was seen only a few times. The rearrangement links TRBV7-2 to TRBJ2-1; D remains ambiguous. There are 13 residues in the CDR3. CDR1 and CDR2 (germline): SGHTA, FQGNSA. Between the trimmed V and J ends, which lost 4 bases and 0 bases, there was a span of 4 bases. The CDR3 spells CASSSNSYNEQFF. CDR3 coding DNA: TGTGCCAGCAGCTCCAACTCCTACAATGAGCAGTTCTTC.

This clone was counted a few times. The rearrangement joins TRBV9 to TRBJ2-2; 7 bases map to TRBD2. The CDR3 extends over 15 amino acids. Germline CDR1 SGDLS, CDR2 YYNGEE. Trimming cost V 4 bases and J 1 base; bases outside gene matches: 4. The CDR3 bases are TGTGCCAGCAGCCCTGGACTAGGGAACACCGGGGAGCTGTTTTTT. Protein: CASSPGLGNTGELFF. The full variable domain, its missing parts supplied by reference TRBV9 and TRBJ2-2, is DSGVTQTPKHLITATGQRVTLRCSPRSGDLSVYWYQQSLDQGLQFLIQYYNGEERAKGNILERFSAQQFPDLHSELNLSSLELGDSALYFCASSPGLGNTGELFFGEGSRLTVL.

This chain joins TRBV28 and TRBJ2-3, with 8 bases lining up with TRBD1. CDR1 is MDHEN, CDR2 SYDVKM, per germline. This CDR3 comprises 14 residues. Trimming cost V 6 bases and J 6 bases; bases outside gene matches: 8. CDR3 loop: CASRLQGARDTQYF. The CDR3 DNA reads as TGTGCCAGCAGGCTCCAGGGGGCGCGGGATACGCAGTATTTT.

This rearrangement joins TRBV29-1 to TRBJ2-3; unclear D gene. V was cut by 6 bases and J by 1 base, with 5 bases left in between. Germline assignment: CDR1 SQVTM and CDR2 ANQGSEA. CDR3 length: 11 amino acids. DNA for the CDR3: TGCAGCGTGCCGGGCACAGATACGCAGTATTTT. Translated: CSVPGTDTQYF.

This clone was recorded a few times. J is TRBJ1-5 and V is TRBV6-5; D possibly corresponds to TRBD1 (6 bases). The germline CDR1 and CDR2 sequences are MNHEY and SVGAGI. This CDR3 spans 15 amino acids. Trimming cost V 2 bases and J 3 bases, with 11 bases left between them. CDR3 sequence reads: CASSYGTPNNQPQHF. The CDR3 nucleotides are TGTGCCAGCAGTTACGGGACACCAAACAATCAGCCCCAGCATTTT.

This clone was found a few times. V gene TRBV29-1 combines with J gene TRBJ1-4; D is unresolved. The V end was cut by 6 bases, the J end by 6 bases, with 11 bases between. The CDR3 is 12 amino acids. CDR1 and CDR2 from the germline V gene are SQVTM and ANQGSEA. The CDR3 nucleotides are TGCAGCGTAATATCAGTGGATGAAAAACTGTTTTTT. Translated: CSVISVDEKLFF.

The V gene is TRBV28, the J gene TRBJ2-3; D possibly corresponds to TRBD1 (5 bases). Germline CDR1 MDHEN, CDR2 SYDVKM. This CDR3 is 14 amino acids long. V was pared by 4 bases and J by 4 bases, with 12 bases between. The CDR3 DNA is TGTGCCAGCAGTTCCCCTACAGGCCCAGATACGCAGTATTTT. Translated: CASSSPTGPDTQYF.

The V and J genes are TRBV9 and TRBJ2-7; D gene ambiguous. CDR3 length: 14 amino acids. Germline loops: CDR1 SGDLS, CDR2 YYNGEE. Trimming took 4 bases from V and 2 from J, leaving 13 bases between them. Here the CDR3 DNA reads TGTGCCAGCAGCCCGGCTGGGGTGCCCTACGAGCAGTACTTC. Translating it yields CASSPAGVPYEQYF.

This clone was picked up a small number of times. The V gene is TRBV28, the J gene TRBJ2-5; D is uncertain. The CDR3 runs to 12 residues. Germline V CDR1 and CDR2: MDHEN, SYDVKM. The V end lost 6 bases, the J end lost 4 bases, and 9 bases lay between the germline ends. The CDR3 DNA is TGTGCCAGCAGCCGGTCGTTAGAGACCCAGTACTTC. Protein sequence: CASSRSLETQYF. Full variable domain (missing parts from reference TRBV28 and TRBJ2-5): DVKVTQSSRYLVKRTGEKVFLECVQDMDHENMFWYRQDPGLGLRLIYFSYDVKMKEKGDIPEGYSVSREKKERFSLILESASTNQTSMYLCASSRSLETQYFGPGTRLLVL.